A selection of T cell receptor beta chains follows, all from one sample in a study of OX40 agonist ivuxolimab in advanced cancers. Assay: immunoSEQ multiplex PCR; the TCRdb copy retains only in-frame clones and omits some. This sample yields approximately 74,000 clones, of which around 90% are seen a single time; approximately 0.49% belongs to the top ten. The starting material was CD4+ or CD8+ T cells sorted from blood, obtained in a trial of the OX40 agonist ivuxolimab. The receptor source for this set is an adult with an advanced solid tumor such as melanoma, head and neck, liver or kidney cancer. Each CDR3 is given with its conserved first and last residue. The D gene is left open where the match is weak. Some rows have no size entry. The others give once, few or many, or a class for an expanded clone.

DNA,CDR3,V,D,length,size,J
TGCGCCAGCAGGGGGGGGACTACCTTTTCAGGCTCCTACAATGAGCAGTTCTTC,CASRGGTTFSGSYNEQFF,TRBV4-3,TRBD2,18,NA,TRBJ2-1
TGTGCCAGCAGCCCTGGGCCACTTGGGGCCTACGAGCAGTACTTC,CASSPGPLGAYEQYF,TRBV11-1,NA,15,NA,TRBJ2-7
TGTGCCAGCAGTTTCTCGACAGGATCCTACGAGCGGTACTTC,CASSFSTGSYERYF,TRBV5-4,NA,14,once,TRBJ2-7
TGTGCCATCAGAGATAGCGGGAGCAATGAGCAGTTCTTC,CAIRDSGSNEQFF,TRBV10-3,TRBD2,13,NA,TRBJ2-1
TGCGCCAGCAGCTTGGGGATTCTGGAGACCCAGTACTTC,CASSLGILETQYF,TRBV5-1,NA,13,NA,TRBJ2-5
TGTGCCAGCAGCAGAACGTCAGGTCAGCCCCAGCATTTT,CASSRTSGQPQHF,TRBV5-6,NA,13,NA,TRBJ1-5
TGTGCCAGCAGTTACTCGGCAGACACCACTGAAGCTTTCTTT,CASSYSADTTEAFF,TRBV6-5,NA,14,NA,TRBJ1-1
TGCGCCAGCAGTCTAGACCAGGCTACCTCAGGGGAGACCCAGTACTTC,CASSLDQATSGETQYF,TRBV23-1,NA,16,NA,TRBJ2-5
TGTGCCAGCAGTCCCCCACTAGCGGGCGGGGAGCAGTTCTTC,CASSPPLAGGEQFF,TRBV28,TRBD2,14,NA,TRBJ2-1
TGTGCCAGCAGTTTATTCCCCCCGAGAGTAGCGGCATCCAAGGAGACCCAGTACTTC,CASSLFPPRVAASKETQYF,TRBV27,NA,19,NA,TRBJ2-5
TGCAGCGTACTCAAAAGCCAAGGTAGCCCAGAGACCCAGTACTTC,CSVLKSQGSPETQYF,TRBV29-1,NA,15,once,TRBJ2-5
TGTGCCAGCAGCTTACTGGAAAGCCTACTGTTTTTT,CASSLLESLLFF,TRBV7-9,NA,12,NA,TRBJ1-4
TGTGCCAGCGGGACAGGGATCTACGAGCAGTACTTC,CASGTGIYEQYF,TRBV6-5,TRBD1,12,NA,TRBJ2-7
TGTGCCAGCAGTTACGGGGGTGAGCAGTTCTTC,CASSYGGEQFF,TRBV6-5,NA,11,NA,TRBJ2-1
TGCGCCAGCGGCCAAGTCGGGACTAGCTTAGAGACCCAGTACTTC,CASGQVGTSLETQYF,TRBV4-1,TRBD2,15,NA,TRBJ2-5
TGCAGTGCTAGGGACAGCTACGAGCAGTACTTC,CSARDSYEQYF,TRBV20-1,NA,11,NA,TRBJ2-7
TGTGCCAGCAGCTCCGCCGGGACAGGGGTGGGCTACACCTTC,CASSSAGTGVGYTF,TRBV7-2,TRBD1,14,few,TRBJ1-2
TGTGCCAGCAGCTTTCGGACAGGGGGTAGCTATGGCTACACCTTC,CASSFRTGGSYGYTF,TRBV5-3,TRBD1,15,NA,TRBJ1-2
TGTGCCAGTATCGGACAGGGGATTAACTATGGCTACACCTTC,CASIGQGINYGYTF,TRBV19,TRBD1,14,NA,TRBJ1-2
TGTGCCTGGAGTCCGGGACAGGGGGCTCTAGAGACCCAGTACTTC,CAWSPGQGALETQYF,TRBV30,TRBD1,15,NA,TRBJ2-5
TGTGCCAGCAGCCCCCAGCTGGCGGGAGCTTACAATGAGCAGTTCTTC,CASSPQLAGAYNEQFF,TRBV7-3,TRBD2,16,NA,TRBJ2-1
TGTGCCAGCAGCTCCCAATGGGGTTCCCTCTACGAGCAGTACTTC,CASSSQWGSLYEQYF,TRBV11-3,NA,15,NA,TRBJ2-7
TGCGCCAGCAGCCAAGACGGACAGGCCTATGGCTACACCTTC,CASSQDGQAYGYTF,TRBV4-3,TRBD1,14,NA,TRBJ1-2
TGTGCCAGCAGCCCCACGCCGGGACTCCAGAACTATGGCTACACCTTC,CASSPTPGLQNYGYTF,TRBV5-5,NA,16,NA,TRBJ1-2
TGTGCCAGCAGCGTAGGTAGTAGCGCCACCGGGGAGCTGTTTTTT,CASSVGSSATGELFF,TRBV9,NA,15,NA,TRBJ2-2
TGTGCCAGCAGCGGGACCGGGACAGGGCCCTACAATGAGCAGTTCTTC,CASSGTGTGPYNEQFF,TRBV28,TRBD1,16,NA,TRBJ2-1
TGCAGCGTTGCGGCGGGGACAGGCAATCAGCCCCAGCATTTT,CSVAAGTGNQPQHF,TRBV29-1,TRBD1,14,NA,TRBJ1-5
TGTGCCAGCAGCCACACTCCGTATCGGCGGGCGCAAGAGACCCAGTACTTC,CASSHTPYRRAQETQYF,TRBV11-2,NA,17,NA,TRBJ2-5
TGTGCCAGTAGTATGGGACGGCAGAGCAATCAGCCCCAGCATTTT,CASSMGRQSNQPQHF,TRBV19,NA,15,NA,TRBJ1-5
TGTGCCAGCAGCGTAGGCCCGAATTGGAACACTGAAGCTTTCTTT,CASSVGPNWNTEAFF,TRBV9,NA,15,once,TRBJ1-1
TGTGCCAGCAGTTGGGGGGGCAGGGGAGGTGGAGAGACCCAGTACTTC,CASSWGGRGGGETQYF,TRBV5-4,NA,16,NA,TRBJ2-5
TGTGCCAGCAGCTACCCTGACCAGATGCGGGGGACCCAGTACTTC,CASSYPDQMRGTQYF,TRBV7-2,NA,15,NA,TRBJ2-5
TGCGCCAGCAGCGTCGGTAGCGGGAGGTATACCGGGGAGCTGTTTTTT,CASSVGSGRYTGELFF,TRBV4-3,TRBD2,16,NA,TRBJ2-2
TGTGCCAGCTCACTAGGACAGTACAATGAGCAGTTCTTC,CASSLGQYNEQFF,TRBV18,NA,13,NA,TRBJ2-1
TGTGCCAGCAGCTGGGGGGAGGTGAACACTGAAGCTTTCTTT,CASSWGEVNTEAFF,TRBV5-8,NA,14,NA,TRBJ1-1
TGCAGCGTGGACCGACAGGGGCAGGGCCAAGAGACCCAGTACTTC,CSVDRQGQGQETQYF,TRBV29-1,TRBD1,15,NA,TRBJ2-5
TGTGCCAGCAGTGTCTCTAGCGGGACGTACAATGAGCAGTTCTTC,CASSVSSGTYNEQFF,TRBV2,TRBD2,15,NA,TRBJ2-1
TGTGCCACCCAGTTCGCCGGGGAGCTGTTTTTT,CATQFAGELFF,TRBV18,NA,11,NA,TRBJ2-2
TGTGCCAGTAGTATGAGACAGACAAATGAAAAACTGTTTTTT,CASSMRQTNEKLFF,TRBV19,NA,14,NA,TRBJ1-4
TGTGCCAGTAGTAATCGGCCGTACACCGGGGAGCTGTTTTTT,CASSNRPYTGELFF,TRBV19,NA,14,NA,TRBJ2-2
TGTGCCAGCAGTTTCTCCCCAAATACGCAGTATTTT,CASSFSPNTQYF,TRBV28,NA,12,NA,TRBJ2-3
TGTGCCAGTAGCGTTACAGGGGGGAGCTATGGCTACACCTTC,CASSVTGGSYGYTF,TRBV19,TRBD1,14,NA,TRBJ1-2
TGTGCCAGCCGGGGGGGCACTAGCACAGATACGCAGTATTTT,CASRGGTSTDTQYF,TRBV6-1,TRBD2,14,NA,TRBJ2-3
TGTGCCAGCAGTGAATATAGGGGAGACTATGGCTACACCTTC,CASSEYRGDYGYTF,TRBV6-1,NA,14,once,TRBJ1-2
TGTGCCAGCAGCGAATTGCCGGGACAGGTGTCAAATGAGCAGTTCTTC,CASSELPGQVSNEQFF,TRBV5-4,TRBD1,16,few,TRBJ2-1
TGTGCCAGCAGCTTGAGGGGTAATAGCGGGACTACTACCTACGAGCAGTACTTC,CASSLRGNSGTTTYEQYF,TRBV11-2,TRBD2,18,NA,TRBJ2-7
TGTGCCAGCAGGACTACACCCTACGAGCAGTACTTC,CASRTTPYEQYF,TRBV6-1,NA,12,NA,TRBJ2-7
TGTGCCAGTTCGGACAGGGACTACGAGCAGTACTTC,CASSDRDYEQYF,TRBV18,TRBD1,12,NA,TRBJ2-7
TGTGCCAGCTCAAGCGGGCGGAACCCTTATCAGCCCCAGCATTTT,CASSSGRNPYQPQHF,TRBV2,NA,15,NA,TRBJ1-5
TGTGCCAGCAGCTTGGAGATGTTCGACACTGAAGCTTTCTTT,CASSLEMFDTEAFF,TRBV5-4,NA,14,NA,TRBJ1-1
TGTGCCAGCAGAGAAAGCAATCAGCCCCAGCATTTT,CASRESNQPQHF,TRBV6-1,NA,12,NA,TRBJ1-5
TGTGCCAGCAGTTTGATCTGGGACACCATAAGACTGGTCCCAGATACGCAGTATTTT,CASSLIWDTIRLVPDTQYF,TRBV28,NA,19,NA,TRBJ2-3
TGTGCCATCAGTGATGGGGGAGCTAATGAAAAACTGTTTTTT,CAISDGGANEKLFF,TRBV10-3,NA,14,NA,TRBJ1-4
TGTGCCAGCAGTGACATTCCTGGGTCGAGAGCTTTCTTT,CASSDIPGSRAFF,TRBV6-4,NA,13,NA,TRBJ1-1